One sample yielded the 30 T cell receptor beta chains listed below, sequenced in a study of patients and donors after allogeneic stem cell transplantation. MiXCR, run by TCRdb on the RT-PCR reads, gives a single entry per CDR3 protein. This table has over 130,000 distinct CDR3 sequences, approximately 35% appearing once. Sequencing input: blood, either unsorted or a sorted T cell fraction (not recorded which). The source of these receptors is a human donor who was either an allogeneic HSCT recipient or a stem cell or donor lymphocyte infusion donor (not recorded which). It is not recorded whose cells these are; they may come from a transplant donor.

Ten or more counts support this clonotype. The rearrangement links TRBV4-3 to TRBJ1-3, with D uncertain. This CDR3 comprises 15 residues. With 1 base removed from V and 8 bases from J, the gap between germline ends came to 15 bases. Germline loops: CDR1 LGHNA, CDR2 YSLEER. As DNA, the CDR3 is TGCGCCAGCAGCCAAGGATGGCATGCCGGGGACACCATATATTTT. Translated, it gives CASSQGWHAGDTIYF.

This clonotype appeared a few times. The chain joins TRBV28 to TRBJ1-5; no definite D call. This CDR3 spans 15 amino acids. Germline assignment: CDR1 MDHEN and CDR2 SYDVKM. Trimming cost V 10 bases and J 1 base, with 17 bases left between them. In nucleotides, the CDR3 is TGTGCCATCAAGGGTGGCAGCCTGAGCAATCAGCCCCAGCATTTT. Translated, it gives CAIKGGSLSNQPQHF.

This clonotype occurred a few times. This chain uses TRBV5-1 with TRBJ1-3, with a tentative D call TRBD1 (5 bases). Germline CDR1 SGHRS, CDR2 YFSETQ. V lost 0 bases and J 2 bases, leaving 12 bases between the germline ends. The CDR3 contains 16 residues. CDR3 DNA: TGCGCCAGCAGCTTGGAACCCGGGACGGCTGGAAACACCATATATTTT. Translation gives CASSLEPGTAGNTIYF.

The V gene is TRBV5-5, the J gene TRBJ1-2, with TRBD1 as a possible D gene (6 bases). Trimming shortened V by 0 bases and J by 5 bases, and 20 bases separated the two germline ends. This CDR3 contains 17 residues. CDR1 and CDR2 from the germline V gene are SGHKS and YYEKEE (reference sequence). The CDR3 reads CASSLAGANLGVYGYTF. The CDR3 DNA reads as TGTGCCAGCAGCTTGGCGGGGGCTAATCTGGGGGTATATGGCTACACCTTC.

The chain is built from TRBV5-1 and TRBJ2-3; D is unclear. Germline-derived CDR1 and CDR2 are SGHRS and YFSETQ. This CDR3 has 14 residues. Trimming pared 1 base from V and 6 bases from J, leaving 12 bases between. The chain's CDR3 is CASSLLAQVDTQYF. The CDR3, as DNA: TGCGCCAGCAGCTTGTTGGCGCAGGTGGATACGCAGTATTTT.

This clonotype was counted a few times. The chain is built from TRBV6-2 or TRBV6-3 and TRBJ2-3, with D unclear. Looked up from germline, CDR1 is MNHEY and CDR2 is SVGEGT. The V and J ends lost 2 bases and 4 bases respectively, with 16 bases between them. This CDR3 is 16 amino acids long. CDR3 region: CASSYIAVPVADTQYF. CDR3 in DNA: TGTGCCAGCAGTTACATCGCGGTCCCAGTTGCAGATACGCAGTATTTT.

This clonotype occurred a few times. V is TRBV6-1 and J is TRBJ1-5; 8 bases line up with TRBD1. The germline gives CDR1 MNHNS, CDR2 SASEGT. The length of the CDR3 is 13 residues. The junction had 5 bases not matched to a gene; V was cut back by 6 bases and J by 7 bases. CDR3 sequence reads: CASRDRGGQPQHF. CDR3 sequence (DNA): TGTGCCAGCAGAGACAGGGGTGGACAGCCCCAGCATTTT.

This chain links TRBV4-3 with TRBJ2-4, with D unresolved. Germline V CDR1 and CDR2: LGHNA, YSLEER. V was trimmed by 4 bases and J by 9 bases, leaving 10 bases between them. The CDR3 runs to 12 residues. The CDR3 DNA follows: TGCGCCAGCAGCCCCGGCCACGGCATTCAGTACTTC. This codes for CASSPGHGIQYF.

This clonotype was counted a few times. This chain uses TRBV20-1 with TRBJ1-1, with TRBD1 identical over 8 bases. The CDR3 length is 11 residues. The J segment lost 8 bases and the V segment lost 6 bases, leaving 5 bases of the junction unmatched. Germline CDR1 DFQATT, CDR2 SNEGSKA (reference sequence). The CDR3 sequence is CSAARTGEAFF. The CDR3 coding sequence is TGCAGTGCCGCTAGGACAGGGGAAGCTTTCTTT.

This clonotype was counted a few times. The CDR3 here is CASSLGTGGTNTEAFF. In nucleotides, the CDR3 is TGCGCCAGCAGCTTGGGGACAGGGGGGACCAACACTGAAGCTTTCTTT. The chain carries TRBV5-1 and TRBJ1-1; 10 bases are shared with TRBD1. The CDR3 totals 16 residues. Germline V gives CDR1 SGHRS, CDR2 YFSETQ. Trimming cost V 0 bases and J 2 bases; bases outside gene matches: 4.

This clonotype came up a few times. This sequence joins TRBV6-2 or TRBV6-3 and TRBJ1-2; D call uncertain. This CDR3 has 13 amino acids. From germline, CDR1 is MNHEY and CDR2 SVGEGT. V lost 7 bases and J 5 bases, leaving 14 bases between the germline ends. The CDR3 bases are TGTGCCAGCAATCCGCGAAGTTTTTATGGCTACACCTTC. This gives the protein CASNPRSFYGYTF.

This clonotype showed up just once. V is TRBV20-1 and J is TRBJ2-3; D gene uncertain. The CDR3 contains 10 residues. V dropped 6 bases and J dropped 6 bases, with 7 bases sitting between them. CDR1 DFQATT and CDR2 SNEGSKA come from the germline V gene (reference sequence). CDR3: CSALWDTQYF. The CDR3 DNA sequence: TGCAGTGCGCTTTGGGATACGCAGTATTTT.

CDR3 in amino acids: CASSSLGENEQFF. DNA of the CDR3: TGTGCCAGCAGTAGCTTAGGGGAAAATGAGCAGTTCTTC. The chain joins TRBV27 to TRBJ2-1; possible D gene TRBD1, 5 bases. The CDR3 spans 13 residues. V lost 5 bases, J lost 7 bases, and 12 bases lay in between. CDR1 and CDR2 (germline): MNHEY, SMNVEV (reference sequence).

CDR3 amino acids: CASSRPGRNEKLFF. CDR3 nucleotides: TGTGCCAGCAGCAGACCAGGGCGAAATGAAAAACTGTTTTTT. The J gene is TRBJ1-4, the V gene TRBV7-9, with D possibly being TRBD1 (5 bases). Germline CDR1 is SEHNR and CDR2 is FQNEAQ (reference sequence). The V end was cut by 5 bases, the J end by 5 bases, with 12 bases between. The CDR3 runs to 14 residues.

This clonotype was seen just once. This chain joins TRBV5-1 and TRBJ2-5; D gene uncertain. V dropped 0 bases and J dropped 0 bases, with 3 bases sitting between them. Germline assignment: CDR1 SGHRS and CDR2 YFSETQ. The CDR3 contains 13 residues. CDR3 in amino acids: CASSLVHQETQYF. CDR3 nucleotide sequence: TGCGCCAGCAGCTTGGTTCACCAAGAGACCCAGTACTTC.

This clonotype has more than one count but fewer than ten. The chain combines TRBV6-5 with TRBJ2-5, with 7 positions matching TRBD2. This CDR3 has 13 residues. Trimming at V came to 5 bases and at J to 5 bases, leaving 5 bases not matched to a gene. Germline loops: CDR1 MNHEY, CDR2 SVGAGI. The CDR3 spells CASSRVSGETQYF. For the CDR3, the DNA is TGTGCCAGCAGTAGGGTTAGCGGGGAGACCCAGTACTTC.

The rearrangement joins TRBV7-9 to TRBJ1-1; TRBD1 agrees at 11 bases. With V trimmed by 0 bases and J by 7 bases, 7 bases remained unmatched. The germline gives CDR1 SEHNR, CDR2 FQNEAQ (reference sequence). The CDR3 runs 16 residues. This CDR3 reads CASSLARTGGANEAFF. For the CDR3, the DNA is TGTGCCAGCAGCTTAGCAAGGACAGGGGGCGCGAATGAAGCTTTCTTT.

The sample holds a few counts of this clonotype. V is TRBV9 and J is TRBJ2-3; D tentatively fits TRBD1 or TRBD2 (5 bases each). Trimming took 3 bases from V and 11 from J, leaving 19 bases between them. Germline V gene data show CDR1 as SGDLS and CDR2 as YYNGEE. The CDR3 has 14 residues. This CDR3 is CASSGDLNPRGQYF. CDR3 DNA sequence: TGTGCCAGCAGCGGGGACCTGAACCCAAGGGGGCAGTATTTT.

The chain is built from TRBV28 and TRBJ2-6; maybe TRBD2 (5 bases). Germline V lookup: CDR1 MDHEN, CDR2 SYDVKM. The V gene lost 7 bases and the J gene lost 0 bases, with 10 bases spanning the gap. This CDR3 has 15 residues. The CDR3 DNA reads TGTGCCAGCACCCACGAGGGCTCTGGGGCCAACGTCCTGACTTTC. Translated, it gives CASTHEGSGANVLTF.

This chain joins TRBV27 and TRBJ2-2; D gene unclear. Germline V gene lookup returns CDR1 MNHEY and CDR2 SMNVEV (reference sequence). V was cut by 2 bases and J by 0 bases, with 7 bases left in between. This CDR3 spans 15 amino acids. The CDR3 nucleotides are TGTGCCAGCAGTTTAAGCGCTCCGAACACCGGGGAGCTGTTTTTT. Its translation is CASSLSAPNTGELFF.

The V and J genes are TRBV6-5 and TRBJ1-1; TRBD1 matches 9 bases. The germline V gene encodes CDR1 MNHEY and CDR2 SVGAGI. With V trimmed by 6 bases and J by 5 bases, 4 bases remained unmatched. CDR3 length equals 13 residues. The CDR3 is CASRGQGRTEAFF. CDR3 in DNA: TGTGCCAGCAGAGGACAGGGGCGGACTGAAGCTTTCTTT.

The J gene is TRBJ1-2, the V gene TRBV12-3 or TRBV12-4; D not certain. The V and J ends lost 3 bases and 7 bases respectively, with 6 bases between them. The CDR3 is 11 amino acids. This CDR3 is CASSLGSGYTF. The CDR3 bases are TGTGCCAGCAGTTTGGGGAGTGGCTACACCTTC.

The chain is built from TRBV7-2 and TRBJ2-5; 9 bases align to TRBD2. The CDR3 length is 12 residues. V lost 0 bases to trimming and J lost 13 bases; unmatched junction nucleotides: 3. Germline V gene sequence: CDR1 SGHTA, CDR2 FQGNSA. The CDR3 DNA reads as TGTGCCAGCAGCTTAGCCGCGGGGGGGACGTACTTC. Protein: CASSLAAGGTYF.

CDR3 protein: CASGTELTPSTDNYGYTF. CDR3 in DNA: TGTGCCAGCGGAACGGAGCTTACCCCATCGACCGATAACTATGGCTACACCTTC. The chain employs TRBV28 and TRBJ1-2, with D unresolved. Trimming removed 8 bases at V and 1 base at J, with 26 bases between. This CDR3 has 18 amino acids. The germline V gene has CDR1 MDHEN and CDR2 SYDVKM.

The CDR3 DNA reads as TGTGCCACCAGTGATACTTACGAGCAGTACTTC. Amino acids: CATSDTYEQYF. The gene calls are TRBV24-1 and TRBJ2-7; D gene ambiguous. This CDR3 has 11 residues. The germline V gene encodes CDR1 KGHDR and CDR2 SFDVKD. Trimming stripped 3 bases from V and 4 bases from J, with 3 bases between.

The CDR3 spells CASRPGQGNNEQFF. Written as DNA, the CDR3 is TGTGCCAGCAGGCCAGGACAGGGAAACAATGAGCAGTTCTTC. The rearrangement joins TRBV12-3 or TRBV12-4 to TRBJ2-1; 8 nucleotides match TRBD1. V shed 6 bases, J shed 5 bases, and the junction held 6 bases outside the gene matches. The CDR3 runs 14 residues.

This clonotype was picked up many times. This chain links TRBV21-1 with TRBJ1-6; TRBD1 was called by the table and not checked on the DNA. TRBV21-1 is a documented pseudogene. The CDR3 runs 15 residues. This CDR3 is CASRAARVPLSPLHF. CDR3 DNA: TGTGCCAGCCGCGCTGCTCGGGTCCCATTATCCCCCCTCCACTTT.

This clonotype turned up a few times. The chain employs TRBV9 and TRBJ1-1, with D perhaps matching TRBD1 (5 bases). Trimming stripped 4 bases from V and 5 bases from J, with 12 bases between. Germline CDR1 is SGDLS and CDR2 is YYNGEE. The CDR3 length is 13 residues. This chain's CDR3 is CASSPGQWTEAFF. In DNA form, the CDR3 reads TGTGCCAGCAGCCCGGGGCAATGGACTGAAGCTTTCTTT.

Note on this clonotype: The conserved phenylalanine or tryptophan normally closing the CDR3 is absent here, so this likely arose from a read error. The chain combines TRBV5-1 with TRBJ1-1; possible D gene TRBD1, 5 bases. This CDR3 comprises 13 residues. Germline loops: CDR1 SGHRS, CDR2 YFSETQ. Trimming pared 0 bases from V and 3 bases from J, leaving 6 bases between. This CDR3 reads CASSLVGDTEAFL. CDR3 coding DNA: TGCGCCAGCAGCTTGGTGGGGGACACTGAAGCTTTCTTG.

J is TRBJ1-1 and V is TRBV7-3; D not resolved. Deletions cut 1 base from V and 4 bases from J, with 10 bases between. CDR1 SGHTA and CDR2 FQGTGA come from the germline V gene. The CDR3 contains 14 residues. This chain's CDR3 is CASSLRARGTEAFF. DNA of the CDR3: TGTGCCAGCAGCTTAAGGGCCAGAGGCACTGAAGCTTTCTTT.